This T cell receptor beta chain was recovered during a study of blood T cells in healthy people across ages. The study, taken as a whole, reports: One million T cells yielded diversity estimates that were considered underestimates. Roughly linearly, TCR beta diversity per million T cells fell as age increased.

With regard to this clonotype: What it binds is unknown.

Next came a second PCR, run for about 6 to 11 cycles, which used a sample-barcoded 5' primer along with a J-beta primer mix. Each CDR3 protein gets one entry after TCRdb re-called the 5' RACE reads with MiXCR. The table has approximately 2,000,000 distinct CDR3 sequences, 35% to 50% seen once. Sequenced sample: blood. This clonotype was obtained from a human donor in good health.

This CDR3 reads CSGYKNTEAFF. The DNA of the CDR3 is TGCAGCGGGTACAAGAACACTGAAGCTTTCTTT. The chain uses TRBV29-1 and TRBJ1-1, with D unresolved. V lost 7 bases and J 1 base, leaving 7 bases between the germline ends. Germline V CDR1 and CDR2: SQVTM, ANQGSEA. The CDR3 covers 11 residues.